This is a list of T cell receptor beta chains from one sample in a study of CD49a tissue-resident CD8 T cells in human skin. Sequencing was performed with immunoSEQ multiplex PCR; in TCRdb, only in-frame clones are kept and a portion is missing. The sample records over 900 clones, about 64% being singletons. The sequencing input was CLA- CD8+ effector memory T cells sorted from blood. The receptors shown here come from a human donor in good health. Both conserved end residues are part of each CDR3. The D gene is left open where the match is weak. Only some rows state a clone size, as once, few, many or a class for expanded clones.

>TRBV27|.|.|TRBJ2-1
TGTGCCAGCAGTTTATTAGTAGCTGTTGAGCAGTTCTTC
CASSLLVAVEQFF
>TRBV7-9|TRBD2|.|TRBJ2-5
TGTGCCAGCAGCCCGGCCGGGCGGGGGTCATCAGAGACCCAGTACTTC
CASSPAGRGSSETQYF
>TRBV29-1|.|.|TRBJ2-1
TGCAGCGTTGTGCTGACTAGGATTGATGAGCAGTTCTTC
CSVVLTRIDEQFF
>TRBV4-1|TRBD1|.|TRBJ1-6
TGCGCCAGCAGCCAAGTTCCCGACAGGGCCACTTCACCCCTCCACTTT
CASSQVPDRATSPLHF
>TRBV9|TRBD2|.|TRBJ2-2
TGTGCCAGCAGCTCCACAGGTTGGACTAGGCCGAACACCGGGGAGCTGTTTTTT
CASSSTGWTRPNTGELFF
>TRBV13|.|.|TRBJ2-7
TGTGCCAGCAGCTTAGAAGGGACTCCCTCCTACGAGCAGTACTTC
CASSLEGTPSYEQYF
>TRBV2|.|.|TRBJ1-1
TGTGCCAGCAGTGATCCCAACAGGATGAACACTGAAGCTTTCTTT
CASSDPNRMNTEAFF
>TRBV6-4|TRBD2|.|TRBJ2-1
TGTGCCAGCAGTCCTAGCGGGGATGGCTACAATGAGCAGTTCTTC
CASSPSGDGYNEQFF
>TRBV4-1|.|.|TRBJ1-2
TGCGCCAGCAGCCAAGCTATCGGGATACAGAACTATGGCTACACCTTC
CASSQAIGIQNYGYTF
>TRBV4-1|.|.|TRBJ1-5
TGCGCCAGCAGCCAAGATCCCTCGAGTGACAGGAGTACTCAGCCCCAGCATTTT
CASSQDPSSDRSTQPQHF
>TRBV7-9|TRBD1|once|TRBJ2-5
TGTGCCAGCAGCTTAGCGGCCGAGGGGGCGATAGGGGAGACCCAGTACTTC
CASSLAAEGAIGETQYF
>TRBV4-3|.|.|TRBJ2-7
TGCGCCAGCAGCCAAGTCCTACTAGCTGGACCCTACGAGCAGTACTTC
CASSQVLLAGPYEQYF
>TRBV2|.|few|TRBJ1-4
TGTGCCACCTGGACAGAAGAAAAACTGTTTTTT
CATWTEEKLFF
>TRBV27|TRBD2|.|TRBJ2-3
TGTGCCAGCAGTCCCGGAAGGCTAGCGGAGAGCACAGATACGCAGTATTTT
CASSPGRLAESTDTQYF
>TRBV4-2|TRBD2|.|TRBJ2-1
TGTGCCAGCAGCCAAGGGCTAGCGGGGGGCCTATGCAATGAGCAGTTCTTC
CASSQGLAGGLCNEQFF
>TRBV9|TRBD1|.|TRBJ2-4
TGTGCCAGCAGCCCAAACAGGGGGCTAGCCAAAAACATTCAGTACTTC
CASSPNRGLAKNIQYF
>TRBV9|.|few|TRBJ1-2
TGTGCCAGCAGCGCCTTCCAGGGGACCCTAAACTATGGCTACACCTTC
CASSAFQGTLNYGYTF
>TRBV25-1|.|.|TRBJ2-1
TGTGCCAGCAGTGTTCGAGGGCGGAGTGGTGAGCAGTTCTTC
CASSVRGRSGEQFF
>TRBV4-3|TRBD1|.|TRBJ1-6
TGCGCCAGCAGCCAAGTTCCCGACAGGGCCACTTCACCCCTCCACTTT
CASSQVPDRATSPLHF
>TRBV9|.|few|TRBJ2-2
TGTGCCAGCAGCGTAGGACTCACCTACACGGCCGGGGAGCTGTTTTTT
CASSVGLTYTAGELFF
>TRBV19|TRBD1|.|TRBJ2-1
TGTGCCAGCAGGAACAGGGGCCCCTACAATGAGCAGTTCTTC
CASRNRGPYNEQFF
>TRBV7-9|TRBD2|.|TRBJ2-1
TGTGCCAGCAGCGCGACTAGCGGGGTTACTGAGCAGTTCTTC
CASSATSGVTEQFF
>TRBV4-1|TRBD1|.|TRBJ1-5
TGCGCCAGCAGCCACCCACAGGGGAGTCAGCCCCAGCATTTT
CASSHPQGSQPQHF
>TRBV6-4|TRBD2|.|TRBJ2-1
TGTGCCAGCAGCGTAGCGGGAGGGCGGGCGGAGCAGTTCTTC
CASSVAGGRAEQFF
>TRBV4-3|.|few|TRBJ2-6
TGCGCCAGCAGCCAAGACGACCCCGGGTCCGGGGCCAACGTCCTGACTTTC
CASSQDDPGSGANVLTF
>TRBV13|TRBD1|.|TRBJ2-2
TGTGCCAGCAGCTGGGGACAGGGGGGCACCGGGGAGCTGTTTTTT
CASSWGQGGTGELFF
>TRBV7-3|.|.|TRBJ1-5
TGTGCCAGCAGCTTATGGCCGTCGGGGGGTATGAATCAGCCCCAGCATTTT
CASSLWPSGGMNQPQHF
>TRBV6-5|.|once|TRBJ2-2
TGTGCCAGCAGTTACACCCTCACTAGCTCCGGGGAGCTGTTTTTT
CASSYTLTSSGELFF
>TRBV7-2|TRBD2|large|TRBJ2-7
TGTGCCAGCAGCTGGGGACTAGGCCCTGCCTACGAGCAGTACTTC
CASSWGLGPAYEQYF
>TRBV5-1|TRBD2|.|TRBJ2-3
TGCGCCAGCAGCTTGCTCCCTGCGCGGGGGTCTGATACGCAGTATTTT
CASSLLPARGSDTQYF
>TRBV6-1|.|large|TRBJ1-5
TGTGCCAGCAGTGAAGAGGGGTTAGCCAGTCAGCCCCAGCATTTT
CASSEEGLASQPQHF
>TRBV2|.|.|TRBJ1-1
TGTGCCAGCATGGGGGCATCGGGGACTGAAGCTTTCTTT
CASMGASGTEAFF
>TRBV13|TRBD1|.|TRBJ2-1
TGTGCCAGCACCAGCTACGGGACAGGGGGCAATGAGCAGTTCTTC
CASTSYGTGGNEQFF
>TRBV6-1|TRBD2|few|TRBJ2-1
TGTGCCAGCTCGTGGACTAGCGACCCCTACAATGAGCAGTTCTTC
CASSWTSDPYNEQFF
>TRBV6-5|.|.|TRBJ2-7
TGTGCCAGCAGTCCAGCGGGCGGGCGAGACGAGCAGTACTTC
CASSPAGGRDEQYF
>TRBV9|.|.|TRBJ2-3
TGTGCCAGCAAATCTACAGGCAGCACAGATACGCAGTATTTT
CASKSTGSTDTQYF
>TRBV27|.|.|TRBJ2-7
TGTGCCAGCAGCCCTACGTCGCAGGGTGGGTACGAGCAGTACTTC
CASSPTSQGGYEQYF
>TRBV30|.|large|TRBJ2-1
TGTGCCTGGAGTCCCCCACTAGTGGGTGTCCATGAGCAGTTCTTC
CAWSPPLVGVHEQFF
>TRBV9|.|large|TRBJ2-1
TGTGCCAGCAGCCCAACGGTGGGGAGAAACAATGAGCAGTTCTTC
CASSPTVGRNNEQFF
>TRBV27|.|.|TRBJ1-2
TGTGCCAGCAGTTTCTCGGACAGCTATGGCTACACCTTC
CASSFSDSYGYTF
>TRBV5-6|TRBD1|.|TRBJ1-2
TGTGCCAGCAGCTACCCCCCTCCGACAGGGGGCCGGGGTGGCTACACCTTC
CASSYPPPTGGRGGYTF
>TRBV4-3|TRBD2|.|TRBJ2-7
TGCGCCAGCAGCCACCTTCTAGCGGGAGAATCCTACGAGCAGTACTTC
CASSHLLAGESYEQYF
>TRBV4-3|.|large|TRBJ2-7
TGCGCCAGCAGCCAACAACGGACTGGTTCCTACGAGCAGTACTTC
CASSQQRTGSYEQYF
>TRBV28|.|hyperexpanded|TRBJ2-2
TGTGCCAGCGCAGAGGTAGGCGGGGAGCTGTTTTTT
CASAEVGGELFF
>TRBV27|.|once|TRBJ2-5
TGTGCCAGCAGTTATGCAGGCATCGGAGAGACCCAGTACTTC
CASSYAGIGETQYF
>TRBV10-2|.|.|TRBJ1-1
TGCGCCAGCAGGTTAGCTACGAACACTGAAGCTTTCTTT
CASRLATNTEAFF
>TRBV7-9|.|once|TRBJ1-1
TGTGCCAGCAGCCGACTTACCCTCACTAATATGCGAAACACTGAAGCTTTCTTT
CASSRLTLTNMRNTEAFF
>TRBV5-6|TRBD1|.|TRBJ2-7
TGTGCCAGCAGCTTGTCACCGGGACAGGGGGGCTACGAGCAGTACTTC
CASSLSPGQGGYEQYF
>TRBV4-1|.|.|TRBJ2-3
TGCGCCAGCAGCCAATTTAGCGGTAGCACAGATACGCAGTATTTT
CASSQFSGSTDTQYF
>TRBV5-4|.|.|TRBJ1-2
TGTGCCAGCAGCTTGGGGATGACAGGTTCCTATGGCTACACCTTC
CASSLGMTGSYGYTF